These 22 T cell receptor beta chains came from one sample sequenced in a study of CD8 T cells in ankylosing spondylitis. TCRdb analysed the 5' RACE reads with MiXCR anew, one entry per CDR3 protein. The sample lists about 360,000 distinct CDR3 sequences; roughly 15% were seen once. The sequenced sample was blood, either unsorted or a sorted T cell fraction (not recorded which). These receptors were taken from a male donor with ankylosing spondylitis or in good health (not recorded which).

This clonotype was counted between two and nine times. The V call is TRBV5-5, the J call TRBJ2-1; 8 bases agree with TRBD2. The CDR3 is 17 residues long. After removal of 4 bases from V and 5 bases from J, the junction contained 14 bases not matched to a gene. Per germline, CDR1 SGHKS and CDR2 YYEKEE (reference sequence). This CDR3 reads CASSPLYGGGGHNEQFF. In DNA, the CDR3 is TGTGCCAGCAGCCCGCTTTACGGGGGCGGGGGGCACAATGAGCAGTTCTTC.

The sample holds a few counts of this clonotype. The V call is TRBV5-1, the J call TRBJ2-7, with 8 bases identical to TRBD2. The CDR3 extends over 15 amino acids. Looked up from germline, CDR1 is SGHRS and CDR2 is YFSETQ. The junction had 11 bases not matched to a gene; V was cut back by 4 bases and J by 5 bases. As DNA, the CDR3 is TGCGCCAGCAGCGCCTTAGGCGGGAGGTCCCACGAGCAGTACTTC. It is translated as CASSALGGRSHEQYF.

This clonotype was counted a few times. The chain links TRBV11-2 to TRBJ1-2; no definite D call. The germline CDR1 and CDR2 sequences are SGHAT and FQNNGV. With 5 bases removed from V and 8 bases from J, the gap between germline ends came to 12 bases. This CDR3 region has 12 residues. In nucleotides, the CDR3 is TGTGCCAGCAGCCCAGAGAATGAGGGCTACACCTTC. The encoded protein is CASSPENEGYTF.

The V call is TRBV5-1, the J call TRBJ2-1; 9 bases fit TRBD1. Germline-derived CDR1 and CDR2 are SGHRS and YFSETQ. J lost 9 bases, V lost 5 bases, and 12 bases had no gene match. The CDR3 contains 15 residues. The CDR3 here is CASSPDRGTGSEQFF. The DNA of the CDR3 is TGCGCCAGCAGTCCAGACAGGGGGACGGGTAGTGAGCAGTTCTTC.

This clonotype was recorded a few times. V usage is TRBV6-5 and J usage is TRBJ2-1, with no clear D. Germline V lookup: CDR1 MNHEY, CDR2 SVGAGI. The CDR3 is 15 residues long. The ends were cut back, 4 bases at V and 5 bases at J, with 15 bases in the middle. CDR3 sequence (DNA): TGTGCCAGCAGTTTAGAAGGGAACCCCCACAATGAGCAGTTCTTC. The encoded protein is CASSLEGNPHNEQFF.

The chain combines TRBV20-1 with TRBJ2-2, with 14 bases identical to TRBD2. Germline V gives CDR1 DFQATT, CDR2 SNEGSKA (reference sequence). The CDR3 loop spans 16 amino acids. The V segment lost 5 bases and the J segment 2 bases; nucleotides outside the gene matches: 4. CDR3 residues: CSASGTSGGNTGELFF. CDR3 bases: TGCAGTGCTTCCGGGACTAGCGGGGGAAACACCGGGGAGCTGTTTTTT.

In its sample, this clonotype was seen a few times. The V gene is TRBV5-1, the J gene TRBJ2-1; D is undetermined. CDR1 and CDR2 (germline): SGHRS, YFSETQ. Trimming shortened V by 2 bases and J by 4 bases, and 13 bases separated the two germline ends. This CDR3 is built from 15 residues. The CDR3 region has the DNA TGCGCCAGCAGCTTAGTCCCCGACACGTACAATGAGCAGTTCTTC. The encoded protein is CASSLVPDTYNEQFF.

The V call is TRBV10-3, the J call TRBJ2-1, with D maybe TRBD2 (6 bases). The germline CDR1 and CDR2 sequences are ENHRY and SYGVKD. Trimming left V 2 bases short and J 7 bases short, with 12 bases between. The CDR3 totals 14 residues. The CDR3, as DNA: TGTGCCATCAGTGAGGGGGGGAGTAGGAATGAGCAGTTCTTC. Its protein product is CAISEGGSRNEQFF.

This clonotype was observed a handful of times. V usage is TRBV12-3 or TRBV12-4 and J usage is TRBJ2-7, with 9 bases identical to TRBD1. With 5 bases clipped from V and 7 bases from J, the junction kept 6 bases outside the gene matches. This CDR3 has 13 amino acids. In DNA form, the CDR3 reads TGTGCCAGCAGTCGGGACAGGGCAGATGAGCAGTACTTC. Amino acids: CASSRDRADEQYF.

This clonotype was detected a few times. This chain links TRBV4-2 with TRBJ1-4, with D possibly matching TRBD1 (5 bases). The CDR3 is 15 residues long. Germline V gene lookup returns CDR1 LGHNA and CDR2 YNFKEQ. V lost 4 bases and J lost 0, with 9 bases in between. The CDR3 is CASSRDFATNEKLFF. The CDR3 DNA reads TGTGCCAGCAGCCGGGACTTTGCAACTAATGAAAAACTGTTTTTT.

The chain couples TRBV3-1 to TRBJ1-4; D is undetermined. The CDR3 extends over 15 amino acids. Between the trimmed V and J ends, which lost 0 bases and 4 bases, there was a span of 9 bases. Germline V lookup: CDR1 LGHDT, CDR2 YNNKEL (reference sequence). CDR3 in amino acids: CASSQDPGVNEKLFF. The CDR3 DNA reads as TGTGCCAGCAGCCAAGATCCAGGCGTTAATGAAAAACTGTTTTTT.

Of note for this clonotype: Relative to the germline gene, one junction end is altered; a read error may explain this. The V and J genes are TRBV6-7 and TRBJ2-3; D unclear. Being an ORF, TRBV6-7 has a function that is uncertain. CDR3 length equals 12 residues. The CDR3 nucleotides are TGTGCCAGCAGTTACCCCGGGCCTGGCTTACATTTT. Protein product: CASSYPGPGLHF.

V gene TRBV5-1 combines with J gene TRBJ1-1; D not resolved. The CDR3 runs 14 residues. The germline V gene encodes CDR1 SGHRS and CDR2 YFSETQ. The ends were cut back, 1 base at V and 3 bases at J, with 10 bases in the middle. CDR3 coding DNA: TGCGCCAGCAGCTTGCCGGGCATGGACACTGAAGCTTTCTTT. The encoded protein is CASSLPGMDTEAFF.

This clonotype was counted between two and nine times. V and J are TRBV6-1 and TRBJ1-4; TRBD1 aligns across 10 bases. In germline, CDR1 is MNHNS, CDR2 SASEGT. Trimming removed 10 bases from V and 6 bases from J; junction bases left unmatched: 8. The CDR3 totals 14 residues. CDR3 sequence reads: CATRTGGYDEKLFF. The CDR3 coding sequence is TGTGCCACCCGGACAGGGGGATATGATGAAAAACTGTTTTTT.

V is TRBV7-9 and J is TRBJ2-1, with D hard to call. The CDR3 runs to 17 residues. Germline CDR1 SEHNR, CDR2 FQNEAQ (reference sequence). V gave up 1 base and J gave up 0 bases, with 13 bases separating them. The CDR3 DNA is TGTGCCAGCAGCTTAGTGCGGACCCAGAGCTCCTACAATGAGCAGTTCTTC. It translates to CASSLVRTQSSYNEQFF.

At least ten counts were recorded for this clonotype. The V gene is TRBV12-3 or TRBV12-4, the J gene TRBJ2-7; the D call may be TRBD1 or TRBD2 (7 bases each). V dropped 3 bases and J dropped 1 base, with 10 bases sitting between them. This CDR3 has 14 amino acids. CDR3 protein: CASSFRGGSYEQYF. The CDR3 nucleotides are TGTGCCAGCAGTTTCAGGGGGGGGTCCTACGAGCAGTACTTC.

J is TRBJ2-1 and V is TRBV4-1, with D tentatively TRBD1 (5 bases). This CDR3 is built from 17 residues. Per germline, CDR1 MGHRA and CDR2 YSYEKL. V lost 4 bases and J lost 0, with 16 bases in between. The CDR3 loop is CASSRALGAVSYNEQFF. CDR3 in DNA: TGCGCCAGCAGCCGCGCCCTAGGGGCGGTCTCCTACAATGAGCAGTTCTTC.

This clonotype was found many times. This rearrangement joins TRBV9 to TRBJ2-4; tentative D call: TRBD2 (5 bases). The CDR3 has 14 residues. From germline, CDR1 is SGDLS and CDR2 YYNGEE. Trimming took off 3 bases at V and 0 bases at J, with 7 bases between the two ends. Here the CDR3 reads CASSGGLAKNIQYF. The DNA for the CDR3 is TGTGCCAGCAGCGGCGGGCTAGCCAAAAACATTCAGTACTTC.

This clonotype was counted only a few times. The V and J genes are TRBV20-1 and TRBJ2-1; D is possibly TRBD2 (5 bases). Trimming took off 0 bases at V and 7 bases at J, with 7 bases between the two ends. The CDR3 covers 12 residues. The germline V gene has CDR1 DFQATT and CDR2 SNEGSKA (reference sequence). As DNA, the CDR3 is TGCAGTGCTAGAGATCGGGGAAATGAGCAGTTCTTC. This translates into CSARDRGNEQFF.

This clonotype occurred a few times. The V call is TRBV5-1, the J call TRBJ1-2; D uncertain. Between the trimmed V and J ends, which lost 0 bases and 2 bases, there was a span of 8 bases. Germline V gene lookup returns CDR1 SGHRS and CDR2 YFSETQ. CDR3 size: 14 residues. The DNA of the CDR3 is TGCGCCAGCAGCTTGGTGGGGAGAAACTATGGCTACACCTTC. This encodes CASSLVGRNYGYTF.

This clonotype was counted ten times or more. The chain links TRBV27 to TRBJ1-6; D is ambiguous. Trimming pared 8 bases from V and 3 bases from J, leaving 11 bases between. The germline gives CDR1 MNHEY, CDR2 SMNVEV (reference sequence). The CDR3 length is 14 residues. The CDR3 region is CASATVDYNSPLHF. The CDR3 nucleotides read TGTGCCAGCGCCACAGTAGACTATAATTCACCCCTCCACTTT.

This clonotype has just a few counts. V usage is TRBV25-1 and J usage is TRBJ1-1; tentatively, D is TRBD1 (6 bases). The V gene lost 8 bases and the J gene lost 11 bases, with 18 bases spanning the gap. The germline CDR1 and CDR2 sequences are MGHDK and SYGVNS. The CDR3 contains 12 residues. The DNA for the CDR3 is TGTGCCAGCTTGGGGGGCCCGTCCAGGGCTTTCTTT. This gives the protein CASLGGPSRAFF. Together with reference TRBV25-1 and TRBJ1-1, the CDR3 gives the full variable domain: EADIYQTPRYLVIGTGKKITLECSQTMGHDKMYWYQQDPGMELHLIHYSYGVNSTEKGDLSSESTVSRIRTEHFPLTLESARPSHTSQYLCASLGGPSRAFFGQGTRLTVV.